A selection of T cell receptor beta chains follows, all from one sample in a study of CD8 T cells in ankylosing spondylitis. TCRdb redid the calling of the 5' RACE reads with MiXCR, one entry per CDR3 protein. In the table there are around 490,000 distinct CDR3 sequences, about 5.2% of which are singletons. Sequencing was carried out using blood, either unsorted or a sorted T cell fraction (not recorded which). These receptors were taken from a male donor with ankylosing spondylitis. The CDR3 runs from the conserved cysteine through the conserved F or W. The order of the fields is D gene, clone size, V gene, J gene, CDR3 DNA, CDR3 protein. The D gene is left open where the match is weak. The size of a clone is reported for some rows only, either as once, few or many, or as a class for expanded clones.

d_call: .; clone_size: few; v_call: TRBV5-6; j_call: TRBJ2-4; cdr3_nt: TGTGCCAGCAGCTTACGGGGGGCGAGCGAATACTTC; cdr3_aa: CASSLRGASEYF
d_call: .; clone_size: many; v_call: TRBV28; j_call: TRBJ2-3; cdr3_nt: TGTGCCAGCAGTCTCGTCATGCGACGAAGAGATACGCAGTATTTT; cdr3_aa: CASSLVMRRRDTQYF
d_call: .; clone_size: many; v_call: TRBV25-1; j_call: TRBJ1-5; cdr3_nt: TGTGCCAGCAGTAAGAGGGGGGATAGCAATCAGCCCCAGCATTTT; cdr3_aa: CASSKRGDSNQPQHF
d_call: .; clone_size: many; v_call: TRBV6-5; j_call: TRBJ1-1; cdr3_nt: TGTGCCAGCAGTTACACACGGGCCCGCATGAACACTGAAGCTTTCTTT; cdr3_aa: CASSYTRARMNTEAFF
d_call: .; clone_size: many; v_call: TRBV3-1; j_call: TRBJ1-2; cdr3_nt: TGTGCCAGCAGCCAAGCCCCCGGCGACTATGGCTACACCTTC; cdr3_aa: CASSQAPGDYGYTF
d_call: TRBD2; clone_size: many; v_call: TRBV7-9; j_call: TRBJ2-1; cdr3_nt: TGTGCCAGCAGCTTATCGGGGGGGAGACCTGAGCAGTTCTTC; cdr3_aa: CASSLSGGRPEQFF
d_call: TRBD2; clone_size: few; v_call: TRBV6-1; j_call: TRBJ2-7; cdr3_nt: TGTGCCAGCAGTGTTAGACTAGCGGGAGCTCTCGAGCAGTACTTC; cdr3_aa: CASSVRLAGALEQYF
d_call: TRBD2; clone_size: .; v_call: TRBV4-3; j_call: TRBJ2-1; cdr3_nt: TGCGCCAGCAGCCAAGTCACTAGCGGTGGAGGCTACAATGAGCAGTTCTTC; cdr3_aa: CASSQVTSGGGYNEQFF
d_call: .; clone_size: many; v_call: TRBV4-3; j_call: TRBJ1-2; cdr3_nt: TGCGCCAGCAGCCAGGGTATTACATATTTGGGCCATGGCTACACCTTC; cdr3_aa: CASSQGITYLGHGYTF
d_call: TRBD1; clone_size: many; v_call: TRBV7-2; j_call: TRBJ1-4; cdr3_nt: TGTGCCAGCAGCTCTCAGGGGGAGGGTGAAAAACTGTTTTTT; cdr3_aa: CASSSQGEGEKLFF
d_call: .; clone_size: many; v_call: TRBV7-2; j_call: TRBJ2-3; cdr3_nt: TGTGCCAGCAGCCTCAGACAGCGCACAGATACGCAGTATTTT; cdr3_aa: CASSLRQRTDTQYF
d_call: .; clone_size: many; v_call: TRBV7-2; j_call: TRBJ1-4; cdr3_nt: TGTGCCAGCAGCTTAAGGTTCAGGGCTGATGAAAAACTGTTTTTT; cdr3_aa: CASSLRFRADEKLFF
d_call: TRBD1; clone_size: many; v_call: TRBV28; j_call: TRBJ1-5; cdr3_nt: TGTGCCAGCAGTTTCGGTCAGGGGGATCAGCCCCAGCATTTT; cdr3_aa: CASSFGQGDQPQHF
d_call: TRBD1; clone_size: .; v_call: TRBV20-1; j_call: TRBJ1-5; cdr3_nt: TGCAGTGCAGCGACAGGGAGCAATCAGCCCCAGCATTTT; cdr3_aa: CSAATGSNQPQHF
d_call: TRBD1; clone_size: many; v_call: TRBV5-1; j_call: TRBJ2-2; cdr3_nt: TGCGCCAGCAGCGTAAGGACAGGCCAGTCCGGGGAGCTGTTTTTT; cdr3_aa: CASSVRTGQSGELFF
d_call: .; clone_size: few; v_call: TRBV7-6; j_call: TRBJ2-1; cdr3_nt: TGTGCCAGCAGCTTTCTAGCCCCCCCCTCCTACAATGAGCAGTTCTTC; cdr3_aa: CASSFLAPPSYNEQFF
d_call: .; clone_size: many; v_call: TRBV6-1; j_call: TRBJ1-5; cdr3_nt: TGTGCCAGCAACAAAAAGGTGAATCAGCCCCAGCATTTT; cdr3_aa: CASNKKVNQPQHF
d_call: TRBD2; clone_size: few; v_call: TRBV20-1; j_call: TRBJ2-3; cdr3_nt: TGCAGTGCTAGTAACTGGAGAGCGGGAGTCTCAGATACGCAGTATTTT; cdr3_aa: CSASNWRAGVSDTQYF
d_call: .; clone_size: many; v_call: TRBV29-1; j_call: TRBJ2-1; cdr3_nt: TGCAGCACAAAGGGATGGACTGCGTACAATGAGCAGTTCTTC; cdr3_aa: CSTKGWTAYNEQFF
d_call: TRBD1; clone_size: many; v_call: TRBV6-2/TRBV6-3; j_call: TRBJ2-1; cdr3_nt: TGTGCCAGCAGTGGGGACAGCTCCTACAATGAGCAGTTCTTC; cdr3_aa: CASSGDSSYNEQFF
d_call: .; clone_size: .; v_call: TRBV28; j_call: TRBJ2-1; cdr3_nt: TGTGCCAGGCGAGGCCCCTCCTACAATGAGCAGTTCTTC; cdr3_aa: CARRGPSYNEQFF
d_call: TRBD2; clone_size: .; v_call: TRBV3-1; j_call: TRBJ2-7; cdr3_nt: TGTGCCAGCAGGGCGGGACTAGCGGGAGTCTACGAGCAGTACTTC; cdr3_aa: CASRAGLAGVYEQYF
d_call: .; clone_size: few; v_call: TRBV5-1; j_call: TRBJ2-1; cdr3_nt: TGCGCCAGCAGCTTGGGTGTCTATGAGCAGTTCTTC; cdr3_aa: CASSLGVYEQFF
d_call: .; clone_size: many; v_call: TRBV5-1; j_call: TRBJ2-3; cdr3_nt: TGCGCCAGCAGCTTAGTCCCGCGAAGCACAGATACGCAGTATTTT; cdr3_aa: CASSLVPRSTDTQYF
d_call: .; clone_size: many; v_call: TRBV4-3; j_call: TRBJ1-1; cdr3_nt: TGCGCCAGCAGCCAAAGAGGACAAGGGAACACTGAAGCTTTCTTT; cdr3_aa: CASSQRGQGNTEAFF
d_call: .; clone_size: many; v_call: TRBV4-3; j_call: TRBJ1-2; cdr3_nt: TGCGCCAGCAGCCAACTAGGGACACCCACCGGTGGCTACACCTTC; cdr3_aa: CASSQLGTPTGGYTF
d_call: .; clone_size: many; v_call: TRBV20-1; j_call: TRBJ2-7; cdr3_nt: TGCAGTGCTAGTCGTCTAGACTCCTACGAGCAGTACTTC; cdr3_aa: CSASRLDSYEQYF
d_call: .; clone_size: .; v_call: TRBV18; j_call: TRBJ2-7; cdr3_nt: TGTGCCAGCTCACCGGGACGGACCCCCTACGAGCAGTACTTC; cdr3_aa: CASSPGRTPYEQYF
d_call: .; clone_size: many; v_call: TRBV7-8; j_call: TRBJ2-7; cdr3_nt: TGTGCCAGCAGCTCCCCCACTGGGGTAGCCTACGAGCAGTACTTC; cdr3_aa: CASSSPTGVAYEQYF
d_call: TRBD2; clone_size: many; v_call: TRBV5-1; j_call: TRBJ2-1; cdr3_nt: TGCGCCAGCAGTCCAAGCGGGGGCCGCTCCTACAATGAGCAGTTCTTC; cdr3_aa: CASSPSGGRSYNEQFF
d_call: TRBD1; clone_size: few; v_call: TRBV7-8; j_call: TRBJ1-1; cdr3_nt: TGTGCCAGCAGCTTAGGGGACAGGGGGAACACTGAAGCTTTCTTT; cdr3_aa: CASSLGDRGNTEAFF
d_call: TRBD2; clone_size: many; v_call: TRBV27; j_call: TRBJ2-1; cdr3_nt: TGTGCCAGCAGTTTAGGACTAGTGTCCAATGAGCAGTTCTTC; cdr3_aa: CASSLGLVSNEQFF
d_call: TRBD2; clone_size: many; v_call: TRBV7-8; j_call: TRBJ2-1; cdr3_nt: TGTGCCAGCAGCTTAGCGAGGACTAGCGGGAGGTATGAGCAGTTCTTC; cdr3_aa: CASSLARTSGRYEQFF